Shown below are 5 T cell receptor beta chains from a single sample sequenced in a study of cytomegalovirus exposure and HLA in healthy donors. PCR employed 60 Vbeta and 13 Jbeta primers. The method was immunoSEQ multiplex PCR; TCRdb's version includes in-frame clones alone and lacks a portion of them. The data hold 200,000 to 250,000 clones, with around 86% observed a single time. The sequenced material came from PBMCs. These TCRs come from a woman between 45 and 65 years old in good health and CMV-seropositive.

V and J are TRBV7-9 and TRBJ2-1, with D uncertain. Trimming left V 3 bases short and J 3 bases short, with 9 bases between. Germline CDR1 and CDR2: SEHNR and FQNEAQ (reference sequence). This CDR3 spans 14 amino acids. As DNA, the CDR3 is TGTGCCAGCAGCTTTACGCGGAGCTACAATGAGCAGTTCTTC. Its translation is CASSFTRSYNEQFF.

This clone appeared a single time. The chain is built from TRBV19 and TRBJ2-1; 8 bases match TRBD1. The V and J ends lost 5 bases and 7 bases, in that order; junction bases with no gene match: 7. The CDR3 is 14 amino acids. Germline loops: CDR1 LNHDA, CDR2 SQIVND (reference sequence). The CDR3 loop reads CASSGGQEGNEQFF. The CDR3 DNA is TGTGCCAGTAGTGGGGGACAGGAGGGAAATGAGCAGTTCTTC.

This chain links TRBV28 with TRBJ1-2, with TRBD1 matching over 10 bases. In germline, CDR1 is MDHEN, CDR2 SYDVKM. This CDR3 is 16 amino acids long. The ends lost 1 base at V and 8 bases at J; junction bases unmatched: 10. This CDR3 is CASSLYTGTGAFGYTF. The CDR3 bases are TGTGCCAGCAGTTTATACACCGGGACAGGGGCTTTCGGCTACACCTTC.

The chain combines TRBV6-1 with TRBJ1-5; the D gene is possibly TRBD1 (5 bases). With 1 base removed from V and 7 bases from J, the gap between germline ends came to 11 bases. The CDR3 has 14 residues. The germline V gene encodes CDR1 MNHNS and CDR2 SASEGT. CDR3 nucleotides: TGTGCCAGCAGTGAAGGCAGGGCTCAACAGCCCCAGCATTTT. It translates to CASSEGRAQQPQHF.

J is TRBJ2-7 and V is TRBV2; 9 positions agree with TRBD1. CDR1 and CDR2 from the germline V gene are SNHLY and FYNNEI. This CDR3 region has 14 residues. Trimming removed 4 bases from V and 4 bases from J; junction bases left unmatched: 5. This CDR3 is CASSGGQGGYEQYF. The CDR3, as DNA: TGTGCCAGCAGTGGGGGACAGGGCGGGTACGAGCAGTACTTC.